Listed below are T cell receptor beta chains from one sample, sequenced in a study of control samples from healthy donors and cancer patients. Sequencing used immunoSEQ multiplex PCR; TCRdb keeps in-frame clones, though not all of them. The data contain roughly 150,000 clones, approximately 90% of them singletons. Sequencing input: blood. These receptors were obtained from a woman aged 25-40 years in good health. CDR3s include the opening cysteine and the closing phenylalanine or tryptophan. Fields, in order: clone size, V gene, J gene, D gene, CDR3 DNA, CDR3 protein. A D gene is named only where the DNA matches it firmly. Clone size is shown for a subset of rows, as once, few, many or a class of expanded clone.

.	TRBV4-1	TRBJ1-5	TRBD1	TGCGCCAGCAGCCAAGATCAGGGGGCCTATAGCAATCAGCCCCAGCATTTT	CASSQDQGAYSNQPQHF
.	TRBV6-4	TRBJ2-1	TRBD2	TGTGCCAGCAGTCCAGGACTAGCGGGGTACAATGAGCAGTTCTTC	CASSPGLAGYNEQFF
.	TRBV9	TRBJ1-2	.	TGTGCCAGCAGCGTAGGGGGAGGGACCTATAACTATGGCTACACCTTC	CASSVGGGTYNYGYTF
.	TRBV27	TRBJ2-7	TRBD2	TGTGCCAGCAGTTTAAGGAAGCCACTAGCGGGAAATTCATACGAGCAGTACTTC	CASSLRKPLAGNSYEQYF
few	TRBV4-2	TRBJ2-3	.	TGTGCCAGCAGCCAAGCCATTGGAGGTGGAGGCACAGATACGCAGTATTTT	CASSQAIGGGGTDTQYF
.	TRBV20-1	TRBJ2-3	.	TGCAGCGCGCAGGGTGAGGATACGCAGTATTTT	CSAQGEDTQYF
.	TRBV4-1	TRBJ1-1	.	TGCGCCAGCAGCCAGGAACCGTACTTACGGGACGAAGCTTTCTTT	CASSQEPYLRDEAFF
.	TRBV11-2	TRBJ2-7	.	TGTGCCAGCAGATCCCTTTTCCCCGAGCAGTACTTC	CASRSLFPEQYF
.	TRBV7-9	TRBJ2-1	.	TGTGCCAGCAGCCCCCCTGTCCCCCGGGCTGAGCAGTTCTTC	CASSPPVPRAEQFF
once	TRBV9	TRBJ2-3	.	TGTGCCAGCAGCGTAGGCGGAGGGACTAGCACAGATACGCAGTATTTT	CASSVGGGTSTDTQYF
.	TRBV3-1/TRBV3-2	TRBJ2-1	.	TGTGCCAGCAGCCAGCGGCAGGGCCCGAGGGAGTTCTTC	CASSQRQGPREFF
.	TRBV7-8	TRBJ1-5	.	TGTGCCAGCAGCTTAGAGATTCTAGCCTACAATCAGCCCCAGCATTTT	CASSLEILAYNQPQHF
.	TRBV3-1/TRBV3-2	TRBJ1-1	.	TGTGCCAGCAGCCCCCATCAGAACACTGAAGCTTTCTTT	CASSPHQNTEAFF
.	TRBV7-2	TRBJ2-1	.	TGTGCCAGCAGCTTACAAGCGGGCTTATACAATGAGCAGTTCTTC	CASSLQAGLYNEQFF
.	TRBV10-1	TRBJ2-1	.	TGCGCCAGCACCAAACCGGGGTTCGGTCCCTACAATGAGCAGTTCTTC	CASTKPGFGPYNEQFF
.	TRBV28	TRBJ2-2	TRBD1	TGTGCCAGCAGCCAGGACAGGGGGAAGACCGGGGAGCTGTTTTTT	CASSQDRGKTGELFF
once	TRBV30	TRBJ2-7	TRBD1	TGTGCCTGGAGCCGGGACAGGGTTTCCTACGAGCAGTACTTC	CAWSRDRVSYEQYF
.	TRBV3-1/TRBV3-2	TRBJ2-7	TRBD2	TGTGCCAGCAGCCAGGCAACTAGCGGAGGCTACGAGCAGTACTTC	CASSQATSGGYEQYF
.	TRBV24-1	TRBJ2-1	.	TGTGCCACCAGTGATTATCAGGGGACTACCTACAATGAGCAGTTCTTC	CATSDYQGTTYNEQFF
.	TRBV6-2/TRBV6-3	TRBJ2-5	.	TGTGCCAGCAGTTACCGGTCGAAAGAGACCCAGTACTTC	CASSYRSKETQYF
.	TRBV19	TRBJ2-3	.	TGTGCCAGTAGTATGGGAGAAGTGGATACGCAGTATTTT	CASSMGEVDTQYF
.	TRBV6-5	TRBJ2-7	TRBD2	TGTGCCAGCTCCCAGCGGGAGGACTACGAGCAGTACTTC	CASSQREDYEQYF
.	TRBV5-5	TRBJ2-7	.	TGTGCCAGCATTGTAGGGAGCGAGCAGTACTTC	CASIVGSEQYF
.	TRBV5-1	TRBJ2-7	.	TGCGCCAGCAGCCTGCCGGCCGGGGGTTACTACGAGCAGTACTTC	CASSLPAGGYYEQYF
.	TRBV29-1	TRBJ1-1	.	TGCAGCGTTGTGGGGGAGGGCACTGAAGCTTTCTTT	CSVVGEGTEAFF
.	TRBV10-3	TRBJ1-2	.	TGTGCCATCAGTGAGAATAACTATGGCTACACCTTC	CAISENNYGYTF
.	TRBV27	TRBJ2-1	.	TGTGCCAGCAGTTTTGGTAACAATGAGCAGTTCTTC	CASSFGNNEQFF
.	TRBV27	TRBJ1-1	.	TGTGCCAGCAGTTTGGGACGGTACACTGAAGCTTTCTTT	CASSLGRYTEAFF
.	TRBV19	TRBJ2-1	TRBD1	TGTGCCAGTAGTATATCTCGAGGGACAGGGAAGGACAATGAGCAGTTCTTC	CASSISRGTGKDNEQFF
once	TRBV6-2/TRBV6-3	TRBJ2-7	.	TGTGCCAGCAGTTACGCACTAGCTTACGAGCAGTACTTC	CASSYALAYEQYF
few	TRBV5-1	TRBJ1-2	.	TGCGCCAGCAGACCCCGGGACGAAAACTATGGCTACACCTTC	CASRPRDENYGYTF
.	TRBV3-1/TRBV3-2	TRBJ1-2	.	TGTGCCAGCAGCCAAGAGGTGCCCAGCTATGGCTACACCTTC	CASSQEVPSYGYTF
.	TRBV27	TRBJ2-7	.	TGTGCCAGCAGTTTAATCCCATCCAGACCCTACGAGCAGTACTTC	CASSLIPSRPYEQYF
.	TRBV7-9	TRBJ2-3	.	TGTGCCAGCAGCTTAGCCAGCACAGATACGCAGTATTTT	CASSLASTDTQYF
.	TRBV10-1	TRBJ2-3	.	TGCGCCAGCAGTGAGTCGGGCAGCCGCACAGATACGCAGTATTTT	CASSESGSRTDTQYF
.	TRBV2	TRBJ1-1	.	TGTGCCAGCACCAGGACGGACGAGAACACTGAAGCTTTCTTT	CASTRTDENTEAFF
.	TRBV18	TRBJ2-1	TRBD1	TGTGCCAGCTCACCCTTCGGACAGGGGTATGAGCAGTTCTTC	CASSPFGQGYEQFF
few	TRBV4-3	TRBJ2-5	TRBD2	TGCGCCAGCAGCCAAGATTATAATCTAGCGGGAGAGACCCAGTACTTC	CASSQDYNLAGETQYF
.	TRBV7-2	TRBJ2-7	.	TGTGCCAGCAGCTTAGCGGGGGACCAAAGCTCCTACGAGCAGTACTTC	CASSLAGDQSSYEQYF
.	TRBV7-8	TRBJ2-7	.	TGTGCCAGCAGCCCATTCTACGAGCAGTACTTC	CASSPFYEQYF
once	TRBV28	TRBJ2-7	TRBD2	TGTGCCAGCAGCCAAACGGGACTAGCGGCCTACGAGCAGTACTTC	CASSQTGLAAYEQYF
.	TRBV27	TRBJ1-1	.	TGTGCCAGCAGTTTAAACAGGGTAGGGATGAACACTGAAGCTTTCTTT	CASSLNRVGMNTEAFF
.	TRBV6-5	TRBJ1-2	.	TGTGCCAGCGCAGGGAGGAACTATGGCTACACCTTC	CASAGRNYGYTF
.	TRBV7-9	TRBJ2-7	TRBD1	TGTGCCAGCAGCAGTCTGGAGACAGGGATCTCCTACGAGCAGTACTTC	CASSSLETGISYEQYF
.	TRBV5-4	TRBJ2-7	.	TGTGCCAGCAGCGCAGGGACCTTTACTAGCTACGAGCAGTACTTC	CASSAGTFTSYEQYF
once	TRBV7-8	TRBJ2-1	TRBD2	TGTGCCAGCAGCTTAGCCCCCGGGACTAGCGGGAGGGCCCTAAATGAGCAGTTCTTC	CASSLAPGTSGRALNEQFF
.	TRBV7-3	TRBJ2-2	TRBD2	TGTGCCAGCGAGGGGCTAGCGGGCTCCGGGGAGCTGTTTTTT	CASEGLAGSGELFF
.	TRBV3-1/TRBV3-2	TRBJ2-7	.	TGTGCCAGCAGCCAAGATTTTGGCCTCTCCTACGAGCAGTACTTC	CASSQDFGLSYEQYF
.	TRBV25-1	TRBJ2-3	TRBD1	TGTGCCCGCAGTGACCCCGGGACAGGGGAATGGGTAGATACGCAGTATTTT	CARSDPGTGEWVDTQYF
.	TRBV12-3/TRBV12-4	TRBJ1-3	.	TGTGCCAGCAGTATATACGGGGCGAACACCATATATTTT	CASSIYGANTIYF
.	TRBV10-3	TRBJ2-7	.	TGTGCCATCAGTGCTACATCCGAGCAGTACTTC	CAISATSEQYF
once	TRBV19	TRBJ2-5	TRBD2	TGTGCCAGTAGTATTGGTAGCGGGAGCCAAGAGACCCAGTACTTC	CASSIGSGSQETQYF
.	TRBV4-1	TRBJ2-5	.	TGCGCCAGCAGCCATACAGGGTCTCAAGAGACCCAGTACTTC	CASSHTGSQETQYF
.	TRBV19	TRBJ1-4	.	TGTGCCACCACCCCGGGACGGGGTGAAAAACTGTTTTTT	CATTPGRGEKLFF
once	TRBV6-5	TRBJ1-5	TRBD1	TGTGCCAGCAGTTACGGACAGGGGTGGCCCCAGCATTTT	CASSYGQGWPQHF
.	TRBV11-2	TRBJ1-6	.	TGTGCCAGCAGCTCCCTTGCGGCAGGGCGGAATTCACCCCTCCACTTT	CASSSLAAGRNSPLHF
.	TRBV7-8	TRBJ2-7	TRBD1	TGTGCCAGCAGCTCGGACAGGGGGAACGAGCAGTACTTC	CASSSDRGNEQYF
.	TRBV7-2	TRBJ2-3	TRBD2	TGTGCCAGCAGCTACAGACTAGCGGGAGGGGCAGATACGCAGTATTTT	CASSYRLAGGADTQYF
.	TRBV28	TRBJ1-1	.	TGTGCCAGCAGTCCGCGGATAGAAAAAGCTTTCTTT	CASSPRIEKAFF
.	TRBV28	TRBJ1-5	TRBD1	TGTGCCAGCAGTTTATCCGGACAGGGGGCTAGCAATCAGCCCCAGCATTTT	CASSLSGQGASNQPQHF